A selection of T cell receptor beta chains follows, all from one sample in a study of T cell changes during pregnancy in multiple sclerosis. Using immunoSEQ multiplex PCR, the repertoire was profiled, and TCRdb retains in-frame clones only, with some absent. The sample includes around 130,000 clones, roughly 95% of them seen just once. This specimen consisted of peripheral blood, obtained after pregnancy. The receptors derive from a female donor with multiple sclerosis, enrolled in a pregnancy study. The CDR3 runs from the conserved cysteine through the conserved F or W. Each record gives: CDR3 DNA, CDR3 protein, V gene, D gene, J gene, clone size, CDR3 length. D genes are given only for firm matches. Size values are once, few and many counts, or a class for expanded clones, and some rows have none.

CDR3nt: TGTGCCAGCAGTCGCGAGGGAACTGGGGCCAACGTCCTGACTTTC
CDR3aa: CASSREGTGANVLTF
v_gene: TRBV6-4
d_gene: NA
j_gene: TRBJ2-6
abundance: NA
len: 15

CDR3nt: TGTGCCTCCAATAGGGACACAGATGGCTACACCTTC
CDR3aa: CASNRDTDGYTF
v_gene: TRBV7-9
d_gene: NA
j_gene: TRBJ1-2
abundance: NA
len: 12

CDR3nt: TGTGCCAGCCGTCCCAGCCGGGACAGGGGCGACGAGCAGTACTTC
CDR3aa: CASRPSRDRGDEQYF
v_gene: TRBV28
d_gene: TRBD1
j_gene: TRBJ2-7
abundance: NA
len: 15

CDR3nt: TGTGCCAGTAGTATCATGTTTAACACTGAAGCTTTCTTT
CDR3aa: CASSIMFNTEAFF
v_gene: TRBV19
d_gene: NA
j_gene: TRBJ1-1
abundance: NA
len: 13

CDR3nt: TGTGCCAGCAGCGTAGCGGGTAACGAGCAGTACTTC
CDR3aa: CASSVAGNEQYF
v_gene: TRBV9
d_gene: NA
j_gene: TRBJ2-7
abundance: NA
len: 12

CDR3nt: TGTGCCAGCAGACAGTTCTTCCAAGAGACCCAGTACTTC
CDR3aa: CASRQFFQETQYF
v_gene: TRBV6-5
d_gene: NA
j_gene: TRBJ2-5
abundance: once
len: 13

CDR3nt: TGTGCCAGCTCACCTCCGGGACAGGGACTCAATGAGCAGTTCTTC
CDR3aa: CASSPPGQGLNEQFF
v_gene: TRBV18
d_gene: TRBD1
j_gene: TRBJ2-1
abundance: NA
len: 15

CDR3nt: TGTGCCAGCAGACAGGGGAACGAGCAGTACTTC
CDR3aa: CASRQGNEQYF
v_gene: TRBV6-6
d_gene: TRBD1
j_gene: TRBJ2-7
abundance: NA
len: 11

CDR3nt: TGCGCCAGCATGGTCACCCGGGACAGGGCGTACGAGCAGTACTTC
CDR3aa: CASMVTRDRAYEQYF
v_gene: TRBV5-1
d_gene: TRBD1
j_gene: TRBJ2-7
abundance: NA
len: 15

CDR3nt: TGTGCCAGCAGCCCCCGAGGGGCGGCGGGAGACCTGTCCAATGAGCAGTTCTTC
CDR3aa: CASSPRGAAGDLSNEQFF
v_gene: TRBV7-8
d_gene: TRBD2
j_gene: TRBJ2-1
abundance: NA
len: 18

CDR3nt: TGTGCCTGGAGTTTGGACAGATGGGGTGCGGGGGCCTACGAGCAGTACTTC
CDR3aa: CAWSLDRWGAGAYEQYF
v_gene: TRBV30
d_gene: NA
j_gene: TRBJ2-7
abundance: NA
len: 17

CDR3nt: TGTGCCAGCAGGGACGGGAGGTTGAGAAGGAGGCACACAGATACGCAGTATTTT
CDR3aa: CASRDGRLRRRHTDTQYF
v_gene: TRBV28
d_gene: TRBD2
j_gene: TRBJ2-3
abundance: NA
len: 18

CDR3nt: TGTGCCAGCTCACTGGATTTAGGGGACAATGAGCAGTTCTTC
CDR3aa: CASSLDLGDNEQFF
v_gene: TRBV18
d_gene: NA
j_gene: TRBJ2-1
abundance: NA
len: 14

CDR3nt: TGTGCCAGCACCCCCGGGGTAGCGGGAGGGGAGACCCAGTACTTC
CDR3aa: CASTPGVAGGETQYF
v_gene: TRBV28
d_gene: TRBD2
j_gene: TRBJ2-5
abundance: NA
len: 15

CDR3nt: TGTGCCATCGAATGCCCGAGGACGGAAGGGACTAGCGGGAGGGATAATGTCTACGAGCAGTACTTC
CDR3aa: CAIECPRTEGTSGRDNVYEQYF
v_gene: TRBV21-1
d_gene: NA
j_gene: TRBJ2-7
abundance: NA
len: 22

CDR3nt: NA
CDR3aa: CASSKWAGGIHEQYF
v_gene: TRBV21-1
d_gene: NA
j_gene: TRBJ2-7
abundance: NA
len: 15

CDR3nt: TGTGCCAGCAGATCTACCGTGAGCTCTGGGGCCAACGTCCTGACTTTC
CDR3aa: CASRSTVSSGANVLTF
v_gene: TRBV7-9
d_gene: NA
j_gene: TRBJ2-6
abundance: NA
len: 16

CDR3nt: TGTGCCAGCAGTTACGCCTCGGACAGGGCCTACGAGCAGTACTTC
CDR3aa: CASSYASDRAYEQYF
v_gene: TRBV6-5
d_gene: TRBD1
j_gene: TRBJ2-7
abundance: NA
len: 15

CDR3nt: TGTGCCAGCTCACCCCGCCAGCGACCCGCGACCCAGTACTTC
CDR3aa: CASSPRQRPATQYF
v_gene: TRBV18
d_gene: NA
j_gene: TRBJ2-5
abundance: NA
len: 14

CDR3nt: TGTGCCAGCCCCCCGTTAGCTAGAAATCAAGAGACCCAGTACTTC
CDR3aa: CASPPLARNQETQYF
v_gene: TRBV28
d_gene: NA
j_gene: TRBJ2-5
abundance: once
len: 15

CDR3nt: TGTGCCAGCAGCTCGGGACTAGCGTGGGATGAGCAGTTCTTC
CDR3aa: CASSSGLAWDEQFF
v_gene: TRBV7-6
d_gene: TRBD2
j_gene: TRBJ2-1
abundance: once
len: 14

CDR3nt: TGTGCCAGCAGTCGAGGACAGGGGGGTGCCGGGGAGCTGTTTTTT
CDR3aa: CASSRGQGGAGELFF
v_gene: TRBV6-6
d_gene: TRBD1
j_gene: TRBJ2-2
abundance: NA
len: 15

CDR3nt: TGTGCCAGCAGTCTTCCGGGACAGGGGGCATGGAGCAATCAGCCCCAGCATTTT
CDR3aa: CASSLPGQGAWSNQPQHF
v_gene: TRBV28
d_gene: TRBD1
j_gene: TRBJ1-5
abundance: NA
len: 18

CDR3nt: TGTGCCGCCCTCACCGGGACAGGGGAAGCTTTCTTT
CDR3aa: CAALTGTGEAFF
v_gene: TRBV10-3
d_gene: TRBD1
j_gene: TRBJ1-1
abundance: NA
len: 12

CDR3nt: TGTGCCAGCAGCTCGGGACAGATGAAAGAGACCCAGTACTTC
CDR3aa: CASSSGQMKETQYF
v_gene: TRBV5-4
d_gene: TRBD1
j_gene: TRBJ2-5
abundance: NA
len: 14

CDR3nt: TGTGCCAGCAGCAACCACGAGGGACTAGCGGGAGCTGTTGAGCAGTTCTTC
CDR3aa: CASSNHEGLAGAVEQFF
v_gene: TRBV11-3
d_gene: TRBD2
j_gene: TRBJ2-1
abundance: NA
len: 17

CDR3nt: TGTGCCAGCAGCTTCGACAACAGACTACACAATGAGCAGTTCTTC
CDR3aa: CASSFDNRLHNEQFF
v_gene: TRBV6-5
d_gene: NA
j_gene: TRBJ2-1
abundance: NA
len: 15

CDR3nt: TGTGCCAGCAGCTTAGACGCAGATACGCAGTATTTT
CDR3aa: CASSLDADTQYF
v_gene: TRBV11-2
d_gene: NA
j_gene: TRBJ2-3
abundance: once
len: 12

CDR3nt: TGTGCCACCGGACAGGGTGGGTTCTTC
CDR3aa: CATGQGGFF
v_gene: TRBV6-7
d_gene: TRBD1
j_gene: TRBJ2-1
abundance: NA
len: 9

CDR3nt: TGTGCCAGCAGTTTACCGGGACTAGCGGGAGATATTGAGCAGTTCTTC
CDR3aa: CASSLPGLAGDIEQFF
v_gene: TRBV28
d_gene: TRBD2
j_gene: TRBJ2-1
abundance: NA
len: 16

CDR3nt: TGTGCCAGCAGCCAAAGGAGCGGGAGACCAGATACGCAGTATTTT
CDR3aa: CASSQRSGRPDTQYF
v_gene: TRBV4-2
d_gene: TRBD2
j_gene: TRBJ2-3
abundance: NA
len: 15

CDR3nt: TGTGCCAGCAGCCCCCTGGGACTAGCGGGAGGGTCCTACAATGAGCAGTTCTTC
CDR3aa: CASSPLGLAGGSYNEQFF
v_gene: TRBV14
d_gene: TRBD2
j_gene: TRBJ2-1
abundance: NA
len: 18

CDR3nt: TGCGCCAGCAGCTTGGGCACCGGGTTTCAGCTGTTTTTT
CDR3aa: CASSLGTGFQLFF
v_gene: TRBV5-1
d_gene: NA
j_gene: TRBJ1-4
abundance: NA
len: 13

CDR3nt: TGTGCCAGCAAAATCCTAGCGGGAGGCACGGATGAGCAGTTCTTC
CDR3aa: CASKILAGGTDEQFF
v_gene: TRBV2
d_gene: TRBD2
j_gene: TRBJ2-1
abundance: NA
len: 15

CDR3nt: TGTGCCATCAGTGGAATACTGAATACGCAGTATTTT
CDR3aa: CAISGILNTQYF
v_gene: TRBV10-3
d_gene: NA
j_gene: TRBJ2-3
abundance: once
len: 12

CDR3nt: TGTGCCAGCAGCCCCAACGGGTTAGCATCCTACGAGCAGTACTTC
CDR3aa: CASSPNGLASYEQYF
v_gene: TRBV7-9
d_gene: NA
j_gene: TRBJ2-7
abundance: NA
len: 15

CDR3nt: TGTGCCAGCAGCTTAGTACTAGCGGCCACAGATACGCAGTATTTT
CDR3aa: CASSLVLAATDTQYF
v_gene: TRBV11-2
d_gene: TRBD2
j_gene: TRBJ2-3
abundance: NA
len: 15

CDR3nt: TGCAGCGGAGGACTAGCGGGAGTTGGCTACAATGAGCAGTTCTTC
CDR3aa: CSGGLAGVGYNEQFF
v_gene: TRBV29-1
d_gene: TRBD2
j_gene: TRBJ2-1
abundance: NA
len: 15

CDR3nt: TGTGCCAGCAGTAGGGGGATTTCCCACCAAGAGACCCAGTACTTC
CDR3aa: CASSRGISHQETQYF
v_gene: TRBV28
d_gene: NA
j_gene: TRBJ2-5
abundance: NA
len: 15

CDR3nt: TGTGCCAGCAGCTTGCGAGGCACTCCGCATACGCAGTATTTT
CDR3aa: CASSLRGTPHTQYF
v_gene: TRBV5-4
d_gene: NA
j_gene: TRBJ2-3
abundance: NA
len: 14

CDR3nt: TGTGCCTGGACTCTATACAATGAGCAGTTCTTC
CDR3aa: CAWTLYNEQFF
v_gene: TRBV30
d_gene: NA
j_gene: TRBJ2-1
abundance: NA
len: 11

CDR3nt: TGTGCTAGTGCTCAAGCCTTGGGCAGGGGCTACGAGCAGTACTTC
CDR3aa: CASAQALGRGYEQYF
v_gene: TRBV12-5
d_gene: NA
j_gene: TRBJ2-7
abundance: NA
len: 15

CDR3nt: TGTGCCACCAGCATACCACAGGGAAGGGGCACAGATACGCAGTATTTT
CDR3aa: CATSIPQGRGTDTQYF
v_gene: TRBV15
d_gene: NA
j_gene: TRBJ2-3
abundance: NA
len: 16

CDR3nt: TGTGCCAGCAGTTCCCCCGAATCTATGACTAATGAAAAACTGTTTTTT
CDR3aa: CASSSPESMTNEKLFF
v_gene: TRBV6-6
d_gene: NA
j_gene: TRBJ1-4
abundance: NA
len: 16

CDR3nt: TGTGCCAGCAGTTACGGAGGCAGGGAGGACGAGCAGTACTTC
CDR3aa: CASSYGGREDEQYF
v_gene: TRBV6-5
d_gene: NA
j_gene: TRBJ2-7
abundance: NA
len: 14

CDR3nt: TGTGCCAGCAGCCTAAAGAGCGGTTATGGCTACACCTTC
CDR3aa: CASSLKSGYGYTF
v_gene: TRBV11-2
d_gene: NA
j_gene: TRBJ1-2
abundance: NA
len: 13

CDR3nt: TGTGCCAGTAGTATCTCATCCGGGACAGGGGGTGTCGGGACTGAAGCTTTCTTT
CDR3aa: CASSISSGTGGVGTEAFF
v_gene: TRBV19
d_gene: TRBD1
j_gene: TRBJ1-1
abundance: NA
len: 18

CDR3nt: TGTGCCAGTAGTATAGGCAGGAACACTGAAGCTTTCTTT
CDR3aa: CASSIGRNTEAFF
v_gene: TRBV19
d_gene: NA
j_gene: TRBJ1-1
abundance: few
len: 13

CDR3nt: TGTGCCAGCAGTTACTCGGCGAGACGGGGAACGGAAGCTTTCTTT
CDR3aa: CASSYSARRGTEAFF
v_gene: TRBV6-5
d_gene: NA
j_gene: TRBJ1-1
abundance: NA
len: 15

CDR3nt: TGTGCTAGCAGCGTGGACAGGAACACTGAAGCTTTCTTT
CDR3aa: CASSVDRNTEAFF
v_gene: TRBV7-7
d_gene: NA
j_gene: TRBJ1-1
abundance: NA
len: 13

CDR3nt: TGTGCCAGCAGCACCGAGATCGGGACCATATATTTT
CDR3aa: CASSTEIGTIYF
v_gene: TRBV28
d_gene: NA
j_gene: TRBJ1-3
abundance: NA
len: 12

CDR3nt: TGTGCCAGCAGTCGGACAGGGGAAGGCAATCAGCCCCAGCATTTT
CDR3aa: CASSRTGEGNQPQHF
v_gene: TRBV28
d_gene: TRBD1
j_gene: TRBJ1-5
abundance: NA
len: 15